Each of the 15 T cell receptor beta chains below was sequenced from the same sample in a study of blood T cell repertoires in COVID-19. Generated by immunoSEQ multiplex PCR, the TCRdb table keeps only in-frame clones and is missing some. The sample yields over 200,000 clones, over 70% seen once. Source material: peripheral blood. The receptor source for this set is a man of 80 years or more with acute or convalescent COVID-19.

Written as DNA, the CDR3 is TGTGCCAGCAGCTTAGGAGGGCTGGAGGGGCCAAGGTTCTTC. This encodes CASSLGGLEGPRFF. V and J are TRBV7-2 and TRBJ2-1; weak D call: TRBD2 (6 bases). With 1 base removed from V and 15 bases from J, the gap between germline ends came to 19 bases. The CDR3 has 14 residues. Looked up from germline, CDR1 is SGHTA and CDR2 is FQGNSA.

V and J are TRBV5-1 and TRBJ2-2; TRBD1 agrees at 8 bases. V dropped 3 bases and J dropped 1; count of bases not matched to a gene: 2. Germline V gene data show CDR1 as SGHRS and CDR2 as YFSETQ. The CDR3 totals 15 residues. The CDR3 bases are TGCGCCAGCAGCTGGGGACAGGTGAACACCGGGGAGCTGTTTTTT. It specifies CASSWGQVNTGELFF.

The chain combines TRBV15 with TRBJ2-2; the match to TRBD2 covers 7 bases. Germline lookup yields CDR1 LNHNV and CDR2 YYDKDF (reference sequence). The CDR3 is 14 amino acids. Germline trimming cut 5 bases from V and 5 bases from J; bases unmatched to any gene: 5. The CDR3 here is CATSLKRGTGELFF. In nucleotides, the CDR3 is TGTGCCACCAGCCTTAAGCGGGGAACCGGGGAGCTGTTTTTT. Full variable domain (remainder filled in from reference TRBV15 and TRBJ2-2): DAMVIQNPRYQVTQFGKPVTLSCSQTLNHNVMYWYQQKSSQAPKLLFHYYDKDFNNEADTPDNFQSRRPNTSFCFLDIRSPGLGDTAMYLCATSLKRGTGELFFGEGSRLTVL.

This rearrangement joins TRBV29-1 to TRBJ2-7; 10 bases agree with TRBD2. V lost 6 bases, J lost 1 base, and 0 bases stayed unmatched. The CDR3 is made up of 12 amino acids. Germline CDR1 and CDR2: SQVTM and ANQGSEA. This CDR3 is CSVAGGSYEQYF. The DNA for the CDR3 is TGCAGCGTAGCGGGGGGGTCCTACGAGCAGTACTTC.

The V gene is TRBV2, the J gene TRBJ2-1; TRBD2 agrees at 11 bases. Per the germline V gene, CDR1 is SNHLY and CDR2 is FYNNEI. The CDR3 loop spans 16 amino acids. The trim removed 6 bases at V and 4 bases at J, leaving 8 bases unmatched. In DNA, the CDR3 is TGTGCCAGCAGGATCCCGGGACTAGCGGATTACAATGAGCAGTTCTTC. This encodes CASRIPGLADYNEQFF.

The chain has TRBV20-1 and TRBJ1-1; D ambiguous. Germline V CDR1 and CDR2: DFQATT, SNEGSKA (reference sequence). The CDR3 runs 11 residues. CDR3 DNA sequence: TGCAGGGGAGTTCTAGGCACTGAAGCTTTCTTT. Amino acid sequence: CRGVLGTEAFF.

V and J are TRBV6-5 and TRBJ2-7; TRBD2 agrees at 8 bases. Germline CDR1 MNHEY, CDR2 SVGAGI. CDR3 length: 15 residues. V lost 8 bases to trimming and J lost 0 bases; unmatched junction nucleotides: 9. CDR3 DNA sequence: TGTGCCAGCTTCATTGCGGGAGGCCCCTCCTACGAGCAGTACTTC. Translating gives CASFIAGGPSYEQYF.

CDR3 DNA: TGTGCCAGCAGCCAAGCGGGTAACGAGCAGTACTTC. Translating gives CASSQAGNEQYF. The chain couples TRBV3-1 (or the pseudogene TRBV3-2) to TRBJ2-7; D is unresolved. V was shortened by 1 base and J by 5 bases, with 6 bases between the two germline ends. In germline, CDR1 is LGHDT, CDR2 YNNKEL (reference sequence). The CDR3 covers 12 residues.

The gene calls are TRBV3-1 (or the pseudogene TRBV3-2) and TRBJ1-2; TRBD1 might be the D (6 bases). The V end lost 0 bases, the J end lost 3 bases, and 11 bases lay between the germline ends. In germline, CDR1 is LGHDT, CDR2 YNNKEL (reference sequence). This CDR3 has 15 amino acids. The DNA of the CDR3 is TGTGCCAGCAGCCAAGATTGGTACAGGGACTATGGCTACACCTTC. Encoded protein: CASSQDWYRDYGYTF.

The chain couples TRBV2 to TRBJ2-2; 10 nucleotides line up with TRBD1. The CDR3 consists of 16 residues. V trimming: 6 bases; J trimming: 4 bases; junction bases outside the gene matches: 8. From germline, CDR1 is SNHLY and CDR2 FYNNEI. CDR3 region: CASRKDRGLGTGELFF. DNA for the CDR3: TGTGCCAGCAGGAAAGACAGGGGGCTCGGCACCGGGGAGCTGTTTTTT.

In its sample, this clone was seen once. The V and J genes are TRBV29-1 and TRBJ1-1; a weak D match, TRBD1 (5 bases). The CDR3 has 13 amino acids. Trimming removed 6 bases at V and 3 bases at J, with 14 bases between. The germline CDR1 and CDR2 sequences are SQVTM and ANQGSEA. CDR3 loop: CSVLNGGDTEAFF. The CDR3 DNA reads TGCAGCGTCTTGAACGGGGGGGACACTGAAGCTTTCTTT. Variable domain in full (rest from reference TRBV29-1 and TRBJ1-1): SAVISQKPSRDICQRGTSLTIQCQVDSQVTMMFWYRQQPGQSLTLIATANQGSEATYESGFVIDKFPISRPNLTFSTLTVSNMSPEDSSIYLCSVLNGGDTEAFFGQGTRLTVV.

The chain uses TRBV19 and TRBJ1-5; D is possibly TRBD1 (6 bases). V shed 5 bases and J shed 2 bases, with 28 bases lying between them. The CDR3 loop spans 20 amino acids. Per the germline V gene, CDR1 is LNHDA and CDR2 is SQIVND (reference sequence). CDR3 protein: CASSLLSRGVGKGGNQPQHF. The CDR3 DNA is TGTGCCAGTAGTTTACTTTCTCGGGGCGTGGGCAAGGGGGGCAATCAGCCCCAGCATTTT.

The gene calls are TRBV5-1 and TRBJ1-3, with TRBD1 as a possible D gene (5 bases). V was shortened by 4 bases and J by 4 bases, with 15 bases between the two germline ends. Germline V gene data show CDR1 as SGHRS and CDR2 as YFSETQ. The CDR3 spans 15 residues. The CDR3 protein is CASSTQGAPGNTIYF. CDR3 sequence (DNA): TGCGCCAGCAGCACCCAGGGTGCTCCCGGAAACACCATATATTTT.

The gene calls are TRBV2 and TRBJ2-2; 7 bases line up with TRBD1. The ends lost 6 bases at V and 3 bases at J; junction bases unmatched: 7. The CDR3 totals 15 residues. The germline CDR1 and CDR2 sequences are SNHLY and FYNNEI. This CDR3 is CASRMTGLDTGELFF. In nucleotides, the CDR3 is TGTGCCAGCAGGATGACAGGGTTGGACACCGGGGAGCTGTTTTTT.

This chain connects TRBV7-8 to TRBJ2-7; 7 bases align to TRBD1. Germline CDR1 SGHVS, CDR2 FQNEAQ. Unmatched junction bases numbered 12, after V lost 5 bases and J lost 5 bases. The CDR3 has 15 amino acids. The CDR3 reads CASSQGTVDGHEQYF. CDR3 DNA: TGTGCCAGCAGCCAAGGGACAGTTGATGGCCACGAGCAGTACTTC.